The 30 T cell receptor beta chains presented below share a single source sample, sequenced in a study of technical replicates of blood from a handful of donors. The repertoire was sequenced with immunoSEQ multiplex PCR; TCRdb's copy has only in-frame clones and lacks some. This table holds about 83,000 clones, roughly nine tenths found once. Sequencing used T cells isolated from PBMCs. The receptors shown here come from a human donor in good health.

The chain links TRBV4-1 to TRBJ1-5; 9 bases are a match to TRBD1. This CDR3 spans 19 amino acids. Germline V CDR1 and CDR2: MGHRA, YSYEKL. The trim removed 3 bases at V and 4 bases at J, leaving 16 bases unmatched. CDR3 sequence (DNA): TGCGCCAGCAGCCAGCACCCTAACTCTTTGGACAGGGGAAATCAGCCCCAGCATTTT. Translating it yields CASSQHPNSLDRGNQPQHF.

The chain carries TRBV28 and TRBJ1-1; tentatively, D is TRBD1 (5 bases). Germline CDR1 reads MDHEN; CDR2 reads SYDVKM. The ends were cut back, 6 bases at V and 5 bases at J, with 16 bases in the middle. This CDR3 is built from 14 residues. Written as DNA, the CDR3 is TGTGCCAGCAGGCTATTCATCGGGGGTACTGAAGCTTTCTTT. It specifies CASRLFIGGTEAFF.

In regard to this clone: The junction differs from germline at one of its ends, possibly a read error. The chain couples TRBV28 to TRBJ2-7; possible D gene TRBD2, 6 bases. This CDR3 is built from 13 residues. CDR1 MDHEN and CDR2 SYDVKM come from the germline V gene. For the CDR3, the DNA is TGTGCCAGCAGTTTCGTGGCGGGGTCTAATCCCCGCTTC. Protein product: CASSFVAGSNPRF.

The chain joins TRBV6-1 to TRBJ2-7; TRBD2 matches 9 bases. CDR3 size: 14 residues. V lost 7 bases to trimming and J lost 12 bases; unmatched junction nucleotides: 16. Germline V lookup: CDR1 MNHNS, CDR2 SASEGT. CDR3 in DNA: TGTGCCAGCAACTTTGCTAGCGGGGAGGCGGGTCGGTACTTC. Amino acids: CASNFASGEAGRYF.

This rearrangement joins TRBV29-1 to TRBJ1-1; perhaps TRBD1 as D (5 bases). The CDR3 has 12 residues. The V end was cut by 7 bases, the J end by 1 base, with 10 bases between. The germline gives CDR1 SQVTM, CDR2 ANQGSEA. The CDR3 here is CSAGHQNTEAFF. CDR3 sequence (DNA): TGCAGCGCAGGACACCAGAACACTGAAGCTTTCTTT. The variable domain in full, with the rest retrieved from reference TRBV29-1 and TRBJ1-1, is SAVISQKPSRDICQRGTSLTIQCQVDSQVTMMFWYRQQPGQSLTLIATANQGSEATYESGFVIDKFPISRPNLTFSTLTVSNMSPEDSSIYLCSAGHQNTEAFFGQGTRLTVV.

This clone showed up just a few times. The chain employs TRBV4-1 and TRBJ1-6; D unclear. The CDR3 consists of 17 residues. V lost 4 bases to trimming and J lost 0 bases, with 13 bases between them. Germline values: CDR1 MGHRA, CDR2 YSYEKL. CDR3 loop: CASSPLDIISYNSPLHF. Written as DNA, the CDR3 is TGCGCCAGCAGCCCTCTCGACATTATCTCCTATAATTCACCCCTCCACTTT.

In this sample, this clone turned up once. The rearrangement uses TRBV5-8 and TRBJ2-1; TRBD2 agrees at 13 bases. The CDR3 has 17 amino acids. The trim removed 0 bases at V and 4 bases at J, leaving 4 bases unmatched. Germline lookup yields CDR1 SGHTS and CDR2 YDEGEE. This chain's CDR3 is CASSLELAGGQYNEQFF. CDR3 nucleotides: TGTGCCAGCAGCTTGGAACTAGCGGGGGGGCAATACAATGAGCAGTTCTTC.

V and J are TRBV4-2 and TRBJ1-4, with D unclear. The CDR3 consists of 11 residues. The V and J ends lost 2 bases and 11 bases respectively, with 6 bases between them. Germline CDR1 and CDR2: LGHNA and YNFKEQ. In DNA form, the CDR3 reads TGTGCCAGCAGCCAAAACACCAAACTGTTTTTT. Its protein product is CASSQNTKLFF.

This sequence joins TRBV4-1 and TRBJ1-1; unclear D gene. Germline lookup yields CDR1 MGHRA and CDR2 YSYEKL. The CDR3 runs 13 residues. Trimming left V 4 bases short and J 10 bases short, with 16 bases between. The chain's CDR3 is CASSRDESRGAFF. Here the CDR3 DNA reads TGCGCCAGCAGCCGAGACGAGTCCCGGGGAGCTTTCTTT.

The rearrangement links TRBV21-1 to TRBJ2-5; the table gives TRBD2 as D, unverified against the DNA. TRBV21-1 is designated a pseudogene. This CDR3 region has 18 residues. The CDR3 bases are TGTGCCAGCAGCAAAAAGGCCCTAGCGGGAATCCCCCAAGAGACCCAGTACTTC. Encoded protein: CASSKKALAGIPQETQYF.

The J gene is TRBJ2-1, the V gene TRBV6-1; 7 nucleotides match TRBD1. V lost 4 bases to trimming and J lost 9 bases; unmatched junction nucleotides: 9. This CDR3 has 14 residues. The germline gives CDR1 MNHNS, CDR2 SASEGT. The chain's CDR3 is CASSAVTGVSEQFF. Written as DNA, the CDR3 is TGTGCCAGCAGTGCTGTTACAGGGGTAAGTGAGCAGTTCTTC.

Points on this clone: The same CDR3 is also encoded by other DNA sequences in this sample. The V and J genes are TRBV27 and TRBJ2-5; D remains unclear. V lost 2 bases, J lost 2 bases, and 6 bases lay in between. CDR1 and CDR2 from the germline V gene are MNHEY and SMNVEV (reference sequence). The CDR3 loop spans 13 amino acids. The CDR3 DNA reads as TGTGCCAGCAGTTTACGGTTGCAAGAGACCCAGTACTTC. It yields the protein CASSLRLQETQYF.

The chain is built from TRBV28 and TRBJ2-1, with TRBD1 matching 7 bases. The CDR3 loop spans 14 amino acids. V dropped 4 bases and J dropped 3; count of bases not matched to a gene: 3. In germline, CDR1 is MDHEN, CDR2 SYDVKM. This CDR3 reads CASSSGDSYNEQFF. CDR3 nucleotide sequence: TGTGCCAGCAGTTCTGGGGACAGCTACAATGAGCAGTTCTTC.

CDR3 residues: CASSPSAGRPHTGELFF. The DNA for the CDR3 is TGTGCCAGCTCACCTTCAGCGGGAAGGCCCCATACCGGGGAGCTGTTTTTT. The chain employs TRBV18 and TRBJ2-2; 7 bases line up with TRBD2. The CDR3 has 17 residues. Germline V gene data show CDR1 as KGHSH and CDR2 as LQKENI. With 3 bases clipped from V and 5 bases from J, the junction kept 12 bases outside the gene matches.

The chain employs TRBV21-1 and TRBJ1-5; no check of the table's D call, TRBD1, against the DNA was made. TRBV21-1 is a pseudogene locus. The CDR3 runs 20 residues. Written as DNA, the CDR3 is TGTGCCAGCAGGGATCGACGAGAGCAGCGCGACTGGCGGAGTCAGGGGACACAGCATTTT. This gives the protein CASRDRREQRDWRSQGTQHF.

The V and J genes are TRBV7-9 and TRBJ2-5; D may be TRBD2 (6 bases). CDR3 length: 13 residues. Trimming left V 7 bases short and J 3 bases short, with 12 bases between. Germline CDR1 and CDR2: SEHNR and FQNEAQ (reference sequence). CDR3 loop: CASMPRTKETQYF. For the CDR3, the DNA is TGTGCCAGCATGCCCAGGACTAAAGAGACCCAGTACTTC.

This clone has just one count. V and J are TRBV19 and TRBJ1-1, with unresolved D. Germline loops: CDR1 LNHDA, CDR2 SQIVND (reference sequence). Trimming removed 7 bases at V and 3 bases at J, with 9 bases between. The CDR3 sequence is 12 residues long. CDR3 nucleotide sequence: TGTGCCAGTATTAACAGCCACACTGAAGCTTTCTTT. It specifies CASINSHTEAFF.

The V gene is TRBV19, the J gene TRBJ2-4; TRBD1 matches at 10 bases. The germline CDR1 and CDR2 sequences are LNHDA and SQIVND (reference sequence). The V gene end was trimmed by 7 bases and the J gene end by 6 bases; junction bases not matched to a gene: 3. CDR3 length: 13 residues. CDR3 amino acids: CASNDRGRNIQYF. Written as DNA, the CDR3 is TGTGCCAGTAATGACAGGGGGCGAAACATTCAGTACTTC.

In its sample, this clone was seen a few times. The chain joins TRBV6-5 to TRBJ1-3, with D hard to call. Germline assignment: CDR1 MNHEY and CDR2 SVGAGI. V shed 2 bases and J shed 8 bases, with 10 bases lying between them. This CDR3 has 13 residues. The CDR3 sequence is CASSYGGEDTIYF. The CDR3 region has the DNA TGTGCCAGCAGTTACGGCGGTGAAGACACCATATATTTT.

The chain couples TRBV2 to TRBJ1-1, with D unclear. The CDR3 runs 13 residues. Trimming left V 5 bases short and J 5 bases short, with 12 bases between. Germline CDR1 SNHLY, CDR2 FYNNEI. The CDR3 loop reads CASSPETGTEAFF. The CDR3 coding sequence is TGTGCCAGCAGTCCTGAGACGGGGACTGAAGCTTTCTTT.

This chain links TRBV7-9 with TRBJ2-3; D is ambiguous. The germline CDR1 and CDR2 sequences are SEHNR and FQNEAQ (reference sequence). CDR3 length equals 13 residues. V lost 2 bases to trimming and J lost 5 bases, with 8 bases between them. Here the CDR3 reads CASSLYVLDTQYF. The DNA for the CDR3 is TGTGCCAGCAGCTTATATGTACTAGATACGCAGTATTTT. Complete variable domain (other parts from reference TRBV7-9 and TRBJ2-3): DTGVSQNPRHKITKRGQNVTFRCDPISEHNRLYWYRQTLGQGPEFLTYFQNEAQLEKSRLLSDRFSAERPKGSFSTLEIQRTEQGDSAMYLCASSLYVLDTQYFGPGTRLTVL.

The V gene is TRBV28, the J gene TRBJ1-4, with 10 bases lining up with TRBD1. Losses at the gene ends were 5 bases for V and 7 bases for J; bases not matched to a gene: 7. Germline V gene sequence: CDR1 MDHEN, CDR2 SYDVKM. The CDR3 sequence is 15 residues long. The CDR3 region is CASSLPGQGVEKLFF. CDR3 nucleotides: TGTGCCAGCAGTCTGCCAGGACAGGGGGTTGAAAAACTGTTTTTT.

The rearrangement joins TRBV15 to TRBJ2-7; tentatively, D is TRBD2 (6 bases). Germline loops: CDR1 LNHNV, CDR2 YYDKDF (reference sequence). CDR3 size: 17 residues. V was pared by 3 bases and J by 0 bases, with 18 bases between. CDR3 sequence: CATSSPGAGSSSYEQYF. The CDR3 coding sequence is TGTGCCACCAGCAGTCCCGGGGCGGGGTCGTCCTCCTACGAGCAGTACTTC.

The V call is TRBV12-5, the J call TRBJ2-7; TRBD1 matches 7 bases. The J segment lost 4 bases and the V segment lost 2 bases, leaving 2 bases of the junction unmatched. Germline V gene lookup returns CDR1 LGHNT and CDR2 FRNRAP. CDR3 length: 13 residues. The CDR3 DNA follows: TGTGCTAGTGGTTTGCCAGGGGGTTACGAGCAGTACTTC. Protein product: CASGLPGGYEQYF.

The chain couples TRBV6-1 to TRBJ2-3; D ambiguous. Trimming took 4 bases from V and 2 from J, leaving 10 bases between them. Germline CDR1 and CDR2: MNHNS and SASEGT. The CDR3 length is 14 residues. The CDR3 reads CASSVRGSTDTQYF. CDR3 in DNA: TGTGCCAGCAGTGTTAGAGGATCCACAGATACGCAGTATTTT.

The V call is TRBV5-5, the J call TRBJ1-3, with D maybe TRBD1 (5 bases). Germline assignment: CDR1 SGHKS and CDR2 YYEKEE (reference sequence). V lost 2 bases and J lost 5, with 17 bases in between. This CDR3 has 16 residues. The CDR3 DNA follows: TGTGCCAGCAGCTTAGCAACCGGGGGGGTCAGAAACACCATATATTTT. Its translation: CASSLATGGVRNTIYF.

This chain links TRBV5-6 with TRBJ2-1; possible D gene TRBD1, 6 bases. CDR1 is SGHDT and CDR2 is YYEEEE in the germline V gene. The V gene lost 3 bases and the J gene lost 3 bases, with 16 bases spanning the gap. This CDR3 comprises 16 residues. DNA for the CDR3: TGTGCCAGCAGCTCCCGGGAAGGGGGTGTCTACAATGAGCAGTTCTTC. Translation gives CASSSREGGVYNEQFF.

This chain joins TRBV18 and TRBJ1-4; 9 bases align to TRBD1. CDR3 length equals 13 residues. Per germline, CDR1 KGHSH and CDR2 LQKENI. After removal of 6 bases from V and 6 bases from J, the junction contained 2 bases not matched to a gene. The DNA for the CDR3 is TGTGCCAGCTCGGGACAGGGAGATGAAAAACTGTTTTTT. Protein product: CASSGQGDEKLFF.

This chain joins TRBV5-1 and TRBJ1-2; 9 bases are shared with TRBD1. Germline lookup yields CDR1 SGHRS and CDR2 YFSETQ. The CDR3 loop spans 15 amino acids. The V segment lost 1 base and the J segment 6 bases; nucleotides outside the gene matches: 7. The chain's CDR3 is CASSLPSGTGNGYTF. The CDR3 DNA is TGCGCCAGCAGCTTGCCCTCCGGGACAGGGAATGGCTACACCTTC. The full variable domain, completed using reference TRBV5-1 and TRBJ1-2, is KAGVTQTPRYLIKTRGQQVTLSCSPISGHRSVSWYQQTPGQGLQFLFEYFSETQRNKGNFPGRFSGRQFSNSRSEMNVSTLELGDSALYLCASSLPSGTGNGYTFGSGTRLTVV.

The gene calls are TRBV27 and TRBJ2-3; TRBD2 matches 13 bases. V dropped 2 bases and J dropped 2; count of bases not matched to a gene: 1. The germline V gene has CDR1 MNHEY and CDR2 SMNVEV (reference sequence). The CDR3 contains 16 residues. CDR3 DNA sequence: TGTGCCAGCAGTTTAGGGACTAGCGGGGCCACAGATACGCAGTATTTT. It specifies CASSLGTSGATDTQYF.